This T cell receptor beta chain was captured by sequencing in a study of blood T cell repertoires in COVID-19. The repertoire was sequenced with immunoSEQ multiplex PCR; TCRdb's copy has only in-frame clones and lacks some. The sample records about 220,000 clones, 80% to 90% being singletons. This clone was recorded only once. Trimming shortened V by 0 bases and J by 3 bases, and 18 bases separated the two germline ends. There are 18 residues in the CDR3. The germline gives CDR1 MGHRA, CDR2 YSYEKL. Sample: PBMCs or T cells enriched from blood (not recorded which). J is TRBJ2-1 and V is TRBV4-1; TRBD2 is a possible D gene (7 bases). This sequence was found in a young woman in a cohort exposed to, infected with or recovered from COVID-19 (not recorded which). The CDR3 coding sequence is TGCGCCAGCAGCCAAGATATGGGGGCCGGACTAGTCTACAATGAGCAGTTCTTC. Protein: CASSQDMGAGLVYNEQFF.